This TCR beta chain was recovered during a study of OX40 agonist ivuxolimab in advanced cancers. Study-level information: Patients treated during dose escalation were battling hepatocellular carcinoma, melanoma, renal cell or head and neck cancer. Study-level results: Dose levels from 0.1 to 3.0 mg/kg saw CD4+ and CD8+ blood T cells expand clonally by week 6.

Data came from immunoSEQ multiplex PCR; TCRdb stores just in-frame clones and leaves some out. The sample records about 99,000 clones, 75% to 95% being singletons. Germline V lookup: CDR1 SGHAT, CDR2 FQNNGV. Unmatched junction bases numbered 7, after V lost 6 bases and J lost 0 bases. The CDR3 is 15 residues long. This clone has only one observation. What it recognizes is unknown. This sequence was found in an adult with an advanced solid tumor such as melanoma, head and neck, liver or kidney cancer. Sequenced here: CD4+ or CD8+ T cells sorted from blood, sampled in a trial of the OX40 agonist ivuxolimab. This chain joins TRBV11-2 and TRBJ1-1, with 7 positions matching TRBD1. The CDR3 nucleotides read TGTGCCAGCAGGCGAGACAGGGTGGTGAACACTGAAGCTTTCTTT. Protein product: CASRRDRVVNTEAFF.